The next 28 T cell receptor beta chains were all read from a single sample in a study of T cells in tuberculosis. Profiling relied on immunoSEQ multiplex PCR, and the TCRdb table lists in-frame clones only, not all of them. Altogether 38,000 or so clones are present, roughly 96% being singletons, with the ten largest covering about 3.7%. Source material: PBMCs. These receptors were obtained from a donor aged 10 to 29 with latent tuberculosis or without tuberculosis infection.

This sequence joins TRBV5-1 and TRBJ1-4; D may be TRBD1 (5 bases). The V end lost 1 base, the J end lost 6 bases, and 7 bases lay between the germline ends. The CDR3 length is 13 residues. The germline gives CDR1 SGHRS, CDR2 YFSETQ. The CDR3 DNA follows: TGCGCCAGCAGCTTGAAAGGGGATGAAAAACTGTTTTTT. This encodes CASSLKGDEKLFF.

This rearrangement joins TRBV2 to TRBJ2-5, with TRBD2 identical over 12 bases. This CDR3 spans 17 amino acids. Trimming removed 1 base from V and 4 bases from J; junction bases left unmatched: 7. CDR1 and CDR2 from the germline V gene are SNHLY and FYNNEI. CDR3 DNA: TGTGCCAGCAGTGAAGTACTAGCGGGGGGCGAGGTAGAGACCCAGTACTTC. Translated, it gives CASSEVLAGGEVETQYF.

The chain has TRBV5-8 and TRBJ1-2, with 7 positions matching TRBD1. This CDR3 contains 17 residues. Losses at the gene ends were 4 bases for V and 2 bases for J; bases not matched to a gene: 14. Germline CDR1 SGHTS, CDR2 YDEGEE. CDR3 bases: TGTGCCAGCAGCCGAGGGGACAGCATTTCAAGAAACTATGGCTACACCTTC. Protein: CASSRGDSISRNYGYTF.

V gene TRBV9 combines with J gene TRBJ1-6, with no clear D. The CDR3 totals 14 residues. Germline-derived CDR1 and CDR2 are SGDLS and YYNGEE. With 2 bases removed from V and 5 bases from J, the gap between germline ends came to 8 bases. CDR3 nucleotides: TGTGCCAGCAGCGTGATCGGGGATAATTCACCCCTCCACTTT. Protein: CASSVIGDNSPLHF.

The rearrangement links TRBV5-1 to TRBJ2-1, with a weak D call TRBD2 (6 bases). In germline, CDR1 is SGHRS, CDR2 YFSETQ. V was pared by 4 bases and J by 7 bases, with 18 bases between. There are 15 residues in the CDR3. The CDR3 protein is CASSPGGGAGNEQFF. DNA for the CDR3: TGCGCCAGCAGCCCTGGCGGAGGGGCGGGTAATGAGCAGTTCTTC.

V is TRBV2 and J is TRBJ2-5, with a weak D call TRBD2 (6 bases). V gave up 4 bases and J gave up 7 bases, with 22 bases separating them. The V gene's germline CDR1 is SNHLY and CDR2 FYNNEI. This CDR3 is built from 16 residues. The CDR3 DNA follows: TGTGCCAGCAGTGCGGGAGAGAGGGGACCCGTAGGGACCCAGTACTTC. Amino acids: CASSAGERGPVGTQYF.

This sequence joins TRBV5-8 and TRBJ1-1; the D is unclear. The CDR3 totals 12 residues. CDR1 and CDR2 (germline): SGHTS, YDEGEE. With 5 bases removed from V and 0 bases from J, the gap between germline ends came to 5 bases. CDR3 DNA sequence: TGTGCCAGCAGATCTATGAACACTGAAGCTTTCTTT. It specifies CASRSMNTEAFF. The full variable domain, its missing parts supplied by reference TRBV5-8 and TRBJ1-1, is EAGVTQSPTHLIKTRGQQATLRCSPISGHTSVYWYQQALGLGLQFLLWYDEGEERNRGNFPPRFSGRQFPNYSSELNVNALELEDSALYLCASRSMNTEAFFGQGTRLTVV.

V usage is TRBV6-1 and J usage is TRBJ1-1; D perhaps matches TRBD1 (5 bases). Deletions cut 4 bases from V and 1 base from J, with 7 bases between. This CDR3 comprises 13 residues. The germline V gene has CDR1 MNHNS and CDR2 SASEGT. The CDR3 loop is CASSATGNTEAFF. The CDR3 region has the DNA TGTGCCAGCAGTGCTACAGGGAACACTGAAGCTTTCTTT.

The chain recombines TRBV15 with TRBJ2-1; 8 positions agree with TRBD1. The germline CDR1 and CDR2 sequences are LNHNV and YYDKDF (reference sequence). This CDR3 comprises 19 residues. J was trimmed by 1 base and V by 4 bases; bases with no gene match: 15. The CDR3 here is CATSKGIGGQGASYNEQFF. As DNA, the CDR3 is TGTGCCACCAGCAAGGGGATAGGTGGTCAGGGGGCTTCCTACAATGAGCAGTTCTTC.

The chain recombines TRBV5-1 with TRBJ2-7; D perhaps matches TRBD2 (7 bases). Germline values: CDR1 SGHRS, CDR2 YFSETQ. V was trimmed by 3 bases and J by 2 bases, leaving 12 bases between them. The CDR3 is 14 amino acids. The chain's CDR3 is CASSWGAGAYEQYF. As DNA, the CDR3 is TGCGCCAGCAGCTGGGGGGCGGGGGCCTACGAGCAGTACTTC.

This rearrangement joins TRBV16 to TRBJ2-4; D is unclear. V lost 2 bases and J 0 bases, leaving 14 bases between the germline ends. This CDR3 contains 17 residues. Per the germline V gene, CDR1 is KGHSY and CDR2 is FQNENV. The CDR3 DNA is TGTGCCAGCAGCCAAAACAGAGTAAATATAGCCAAAAACATTCAGTACTTC. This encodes CASSQNRVNIAKNIQYF.

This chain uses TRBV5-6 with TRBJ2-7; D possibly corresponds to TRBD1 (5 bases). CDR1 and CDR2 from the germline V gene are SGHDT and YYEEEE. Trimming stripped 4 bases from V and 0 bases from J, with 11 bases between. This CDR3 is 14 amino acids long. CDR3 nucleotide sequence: TGTGCCAGCAGCATCGGACACATCTCCTACGAGCAGTACTTC. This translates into CASSIGHISYEQYF.

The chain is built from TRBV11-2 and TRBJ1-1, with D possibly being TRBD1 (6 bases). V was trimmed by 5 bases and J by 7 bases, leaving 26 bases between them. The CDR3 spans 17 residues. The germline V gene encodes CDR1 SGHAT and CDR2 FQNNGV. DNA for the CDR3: TGTGCCAGCAGCAGCCAAAACAGGGCTGAGACTGACATTGAAGCTTTCTTT. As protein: CASSSQNRAETDIEAFF.

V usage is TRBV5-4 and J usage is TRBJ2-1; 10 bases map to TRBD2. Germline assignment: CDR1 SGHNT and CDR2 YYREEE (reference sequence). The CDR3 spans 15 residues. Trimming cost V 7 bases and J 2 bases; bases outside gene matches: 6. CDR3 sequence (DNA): TGTGCCAGCGCCCAAAGCGGGGGGGCCTACAATGAGCAGTTCTTC. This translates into CASAQSGGAYNEQFF.

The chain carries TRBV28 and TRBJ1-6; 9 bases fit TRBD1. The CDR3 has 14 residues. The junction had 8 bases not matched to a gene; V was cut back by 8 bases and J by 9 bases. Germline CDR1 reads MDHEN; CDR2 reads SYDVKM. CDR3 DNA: TGTGCCAGCTCTGGAGGGACAGGGAGTTCACCCCTCCACTTT. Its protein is CASSGGTGSSPLHF.

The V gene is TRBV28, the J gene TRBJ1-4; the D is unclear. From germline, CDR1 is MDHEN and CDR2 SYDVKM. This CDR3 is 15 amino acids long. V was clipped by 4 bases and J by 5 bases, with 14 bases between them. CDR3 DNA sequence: TGTGCCAGCAGTTCCGCGAGGGAGTTGAATGAAAAACTGTTTTTT. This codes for CASSSARELNEKLFF.

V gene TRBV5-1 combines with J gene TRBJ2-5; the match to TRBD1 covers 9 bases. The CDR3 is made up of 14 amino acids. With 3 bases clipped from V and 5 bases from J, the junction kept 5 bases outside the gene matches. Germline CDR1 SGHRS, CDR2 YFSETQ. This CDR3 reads CASSSTGGGETQYF. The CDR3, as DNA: TGCGCCAGCAGCTCGACAGGGGGAGGCGAGACCCAGTACTTC.

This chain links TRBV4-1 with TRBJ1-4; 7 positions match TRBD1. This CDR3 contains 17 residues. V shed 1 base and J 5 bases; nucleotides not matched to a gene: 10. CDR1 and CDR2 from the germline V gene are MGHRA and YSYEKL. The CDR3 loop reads CASSQGVQGRPNEKLFF. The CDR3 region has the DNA TGCGCCAGCAGCCAAGGAGTACAGGGGCGGCCGAATGAAAAACTGTTTTTT.

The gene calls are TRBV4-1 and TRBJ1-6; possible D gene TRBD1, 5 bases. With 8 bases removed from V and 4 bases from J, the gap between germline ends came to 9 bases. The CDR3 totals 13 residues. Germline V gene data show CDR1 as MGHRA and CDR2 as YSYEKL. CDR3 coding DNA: TGCGCCAGCTCTGGGACTTATAATTCACCCCTCCACTTT. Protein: CASSGTYNSPLHF.

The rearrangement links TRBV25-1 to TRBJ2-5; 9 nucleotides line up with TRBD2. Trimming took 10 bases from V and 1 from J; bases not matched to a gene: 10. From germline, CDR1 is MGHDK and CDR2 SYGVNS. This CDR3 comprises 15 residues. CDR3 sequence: CATSRGGGGQETQYF. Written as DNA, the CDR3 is TGTGCCACTTCCAGGGGCGGGGGGGGCCAAGAGACCCAGTACTTC.

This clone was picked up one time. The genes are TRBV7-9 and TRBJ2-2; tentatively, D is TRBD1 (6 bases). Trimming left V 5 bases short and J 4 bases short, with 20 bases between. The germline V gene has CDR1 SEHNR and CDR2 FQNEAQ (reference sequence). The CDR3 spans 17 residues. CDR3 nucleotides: TGTGCCAGCAGCGCACCAGGGACATACACTGGCACCGGGGAGCTGTTTTTT. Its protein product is CASSAPGTYTGTGELFF.

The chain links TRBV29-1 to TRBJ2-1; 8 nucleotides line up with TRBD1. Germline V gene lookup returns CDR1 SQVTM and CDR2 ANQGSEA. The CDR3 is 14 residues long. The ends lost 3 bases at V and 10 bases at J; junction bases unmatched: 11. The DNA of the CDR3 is TGCAGCGTTGATGGGACAGGCCTAAATACCGAGCAGTTCTTC. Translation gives CSVDGTGLNTEQFF.

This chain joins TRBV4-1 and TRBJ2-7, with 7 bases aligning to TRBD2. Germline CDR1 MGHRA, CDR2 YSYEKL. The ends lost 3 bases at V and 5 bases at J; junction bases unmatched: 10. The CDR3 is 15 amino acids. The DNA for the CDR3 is TGCGCCAGCAGCCAGTTCAGCGGGGAGGTCAACGAGCAGTACTTC. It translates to CASSQFSGEVNEQYF.

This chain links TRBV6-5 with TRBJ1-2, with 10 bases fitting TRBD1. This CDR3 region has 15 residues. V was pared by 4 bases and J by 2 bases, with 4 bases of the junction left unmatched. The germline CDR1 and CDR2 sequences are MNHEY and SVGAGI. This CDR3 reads CASSSRDRGNYGYTF. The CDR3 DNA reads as TGTGCCAGCAGTTCCCGGGACAGGGGAAACTATGGCTACACCTTC.

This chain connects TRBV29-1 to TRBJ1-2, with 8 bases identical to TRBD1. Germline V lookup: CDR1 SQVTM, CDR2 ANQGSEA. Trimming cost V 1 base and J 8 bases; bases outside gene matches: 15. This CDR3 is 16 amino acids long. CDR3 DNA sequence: TGCAGCGTTGAAGGTTGGGAGTCCGGGACAGGTACAGGCTACACCTTC. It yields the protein CSVEGWESGTGTGYTF.

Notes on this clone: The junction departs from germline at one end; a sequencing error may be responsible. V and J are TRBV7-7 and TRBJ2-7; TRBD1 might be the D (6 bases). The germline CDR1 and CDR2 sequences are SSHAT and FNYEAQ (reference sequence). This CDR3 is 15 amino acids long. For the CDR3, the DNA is TGTGCTAGCAGCGCCTCGTCCGGGACAAACTACGAGCAGTACTTC. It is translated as CASSASSGTNYEQYF.

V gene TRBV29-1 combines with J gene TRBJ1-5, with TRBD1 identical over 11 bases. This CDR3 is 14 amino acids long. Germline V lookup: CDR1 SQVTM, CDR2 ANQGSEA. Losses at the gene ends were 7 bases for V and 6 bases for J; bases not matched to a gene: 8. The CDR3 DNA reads TGCAGCGCCCGGGACAGGGGGTTCGGTCAGCCCCAGCATTTT. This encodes CSARDRGFGQPQHF.

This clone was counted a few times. CDR3 amino acids: CASSPPGSTGNTIYF. The CDR3 DNA reads TGTGCCAGCAGTCCTCCCGGGAGTACTGGAAACACCATATATTTT. The chain joins TRBV25-1 to TRBJ1-3; D unclear. Per germline, CDR1 MGHDK and CDR2 SYGVNS. Trimming pared 5 bases from V and 2 bases from J, leaving 13 bases between. CDR3 size: 15 residues.